This TCR beta chain was retrieved from a study of cytomegalovirus exposure and HLA in healthy donors. In its sample, this clone was seen once. The antigen remains unidentified. The primer mix had 60 Vbeta and 13 Jbeta primers. Produced via immunoSEQ multiplex PCR; TCRdb's table is partial and in-frame only. The sample holds over 120,000 clones, less than 85% seen once. Trimming removed 7 bases from V and 2 bases from J; junction bases left unmatched: 7. Germline CDR1 reads MNHEY; CDR2 reads SMNVEV (reference sequence). CDR3 length equals 15 residues. The study's findings and limits: A later analysis found that most CMV-associated TCR beta chains appeared HLA-restricted.

V usage is TRBV27 and J usage is TRBJ2-2; 7 bases are a match to TRBD2. The sequenced material came from PBMCs. This receptor was obtained from an older woman in good health and CMV-seropositive. CDR3 loop: CASNPRGRNTGELFF. CDR3 nucleotide sequence: TGTGCCAGCAATCCCCGCGGGAGAAACACCGGGGAGCTGTTTTTT.